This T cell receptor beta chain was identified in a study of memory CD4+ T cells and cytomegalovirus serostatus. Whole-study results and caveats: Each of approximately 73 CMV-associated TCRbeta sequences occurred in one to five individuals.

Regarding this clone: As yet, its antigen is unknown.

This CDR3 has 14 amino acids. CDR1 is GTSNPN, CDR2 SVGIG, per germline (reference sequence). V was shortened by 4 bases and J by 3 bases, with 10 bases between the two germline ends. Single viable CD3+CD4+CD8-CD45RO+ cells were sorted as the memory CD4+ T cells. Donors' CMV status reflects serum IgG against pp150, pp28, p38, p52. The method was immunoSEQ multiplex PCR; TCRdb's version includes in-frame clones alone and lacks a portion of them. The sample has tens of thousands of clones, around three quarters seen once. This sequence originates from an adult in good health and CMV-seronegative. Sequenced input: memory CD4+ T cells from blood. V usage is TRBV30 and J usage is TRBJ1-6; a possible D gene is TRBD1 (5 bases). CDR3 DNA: TGTGCCTGGACGCAGGGCAACTATAATTCACCCCTCCACTTT. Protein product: CAWTQGNYNSPLHF.